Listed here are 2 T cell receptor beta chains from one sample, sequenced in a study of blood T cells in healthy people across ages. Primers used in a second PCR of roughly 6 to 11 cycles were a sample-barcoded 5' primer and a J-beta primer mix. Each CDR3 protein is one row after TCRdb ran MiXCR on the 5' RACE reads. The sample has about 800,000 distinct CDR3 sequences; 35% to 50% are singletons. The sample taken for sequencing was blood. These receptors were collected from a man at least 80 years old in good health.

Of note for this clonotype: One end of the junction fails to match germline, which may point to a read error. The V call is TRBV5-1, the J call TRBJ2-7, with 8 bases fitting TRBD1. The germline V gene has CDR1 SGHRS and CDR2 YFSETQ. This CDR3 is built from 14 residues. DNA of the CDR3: TGCGCCAGCAGCTCCGGACAGGGTACCTACGGGCAGTACTTC. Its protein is CASSSGQGTYGQYF.

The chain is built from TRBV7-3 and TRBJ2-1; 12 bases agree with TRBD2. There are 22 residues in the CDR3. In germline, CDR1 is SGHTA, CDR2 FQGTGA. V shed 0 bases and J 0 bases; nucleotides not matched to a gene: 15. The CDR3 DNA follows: TGTGCCAGCAGCTTAACCTTGAGGACTAGCGGGGCCGTTTTGAGCTCCTACAATGAGCAGTTCTTC. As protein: CASSLTLRTSGAVLSSYNEQFF.